These T cell receptor beta chains were read from a single sample in a study of beta chain features in type 1 diabetes. Data came from immunoSEQ multiplex PCR; TCRdb stores just in-frame clones and leaves some out. The table includes more than 300,000 clones, more than 13% detected once. Material for sequencing was naive CD4+ T cells from blood. The receptors were gathered from a woman in her late teens or twenties in good health. CDR3s include the opening cysteine and the closing phenylalanine or tryptophan. A D gene is named only where the DNA matches it firmly. The size field is filled for only some rows; it gives once, few, many or a size class.

clone size	V gene	CDR3 length	D gene	J gene	CDR3 protein	CDR3 DNA
few	TRBV29-1	13	TRBD1	TRBJ1-2	CSGAVDRLDGYTF	TGCAGCGGAGCCGTGGACAGGCTCGATGGCTACACCTTC
-	TRBV15	14	-	TRBJ2-4	CATTVEVAKNIQYF	TGTGCCACCACGGTGGAGGTTGCCAAAAACATTCAGTACTTC
few	TRBV5-1	13	TRBD2	TRBJ2-3	CASSPGGTDTQYF	TGCGCCAGCAGCCCGGGAGGGACAGATACGCAGTATTTT
few	TRBV18	15	TRBD1	TRBJ2-7	CASSQRDRGSYEQYF	TGTGCCAGCTCACAACGGGACAGGGGCTCCTACGAGCAGTACTTC
-	TRBV18	13	-	TRBJ2-1	CASSPRTTDEQFF	TGTGCCAGCTCACCACGGACTACCGATGAGCAGTTCTTC
-	TRBV30	16	TRBD1	TRBJ2-5	CAWSVWGTGSQETQYF	TGTGCCTGGAGTGTGTGGGGGACAGGGAGCCAAGAGACCCAGTACTTC
few	TRBV28	14	TRBD1	TRBJ1-2	CASSFVGTDYGYTF	TGTGCCAGCAGTTTCGTCGGGACAGATTATGGCTACACCTTC
-	TRBV5-6	14	-	TRBJ2-7	CASSLDRASYEQYF	TGTGCCAGCAGCTTGGACAGGGCCTCCTACGAGCAGTACTTC
-	TRBV28	14	-	TRBJ2-7	CASSPPDRHYEQYF	TGTGCCAGCAGTCCCCCGGACAGACACTACGAGCAGTACTTC
-	TRBV9	16	-	TRBJ2-1	CASSFSGTRFGNEQFF	TGTGCCAGCAGCTTCTCCGGGACTCGATTTGGCAATGAGCAGTTCTTC
few	TRBV7-6	14	TRBD2	TRBJ2-7	CASSRGTSVYEQYF	TGTGCCAGCAGCCGCGGGACTAGCGTCTACGAGCAGTACTTC
-	TRBV6-1	13	TRBD2	TRBJ2-1	CASRIAGGYEQFF	TGTGCCAGCCGCATAGCGGGAGGGTATGAGCAGTTCTTC
few	TRBV5-1	18	-	TRBJ2-4	CASSLGDTGRGAKNIQYF	TGCGCCAGCAGCTTGGGGGATACGGGCCGGGGAGCCAAAAACATTCAGTACTTC
few	TRBV27	14	TRBD1	TRBJ1-5	CASSSTGDRQPQHF	TGTGCCAGCAGTTCTACAGGGGACCGACAGCCCCAGCATTTT
-	TRBV11-2	15	-	TRBJ1-1	CASSRTGLLNTEAFF	TGTGCCAGCAGCCGCACTGGGCTGCTGAACACTGAAGCTTTCTTT
few	TRBV11-2	16	TRBD2	TRBJ2-1	CASSFNKAGGLSEQFF	TGTGCCAGCAGCTTTAATAAAGCGGGAGGTCTAAGTGAGCAGTTCTTC
-	TRBV29-1	13	TRBD2	TRBJ2-4	CSVSGGDKNIQYF	TGCAGCGTTAGCGGGGGGGACAAAAACATTCAGTACTTC
-	TRBV7-2	12	-	TRBJ2-3	CASSPGRRSQYF	TGTGCCAGCAGCCCGGGTCGGCGGTCGCAGTATTTT
few	TRBV29-1	12	-	TRBJ2-1	CSAGSGDNEQFF	TGCAGCGCTGGGAGCGGCGACAATGAGCAGTTCTTC
few	TRBV9	16	-	TRBJ2-2	CASSVVGWGDTGELFF	TGTGCCAGCAGCGTAGTCGGGTGGGGGGACACCGGGGAGCTGTTTTTT
-	TRBV10-2	14	-	TRBJ2-5	CASSESRRVQTQYF	TGCGCCAGCAGTGAATCCCGGAGGGTACAGACCCAGTACTTC
-	TRBV7-9	17	TRBD1	TRBJ1-5	CASSSTGKGYGNQPQHF	TGTGCCAGCAGCTCGACAGGGAAAGGGTATGGCAATCAGCCCCAGCATTTT
-	TRBV7-9	16	TRBD1	TRBJ2-2	CASSLGTGGLTGELFF	TGTGCCAGCAGCTTAGGGACAGGGGGATTAACCGGGGAGCTGTTTTTT
-	TRBV29-1	14	-	TRBJ2-1	CSVEDSGGNNEQFF	TGCAGCGTTGAAGATTCTGGCGGGAACAATGAGCAGTTCTTC
few	TRBV6-6	14	TRBD2	TRBJ2-7	CASNPSGSSYEQYF	TGTGCCAGCAATCCTAGCGGGAGCTCCTACGAGCAGTACTTC
-	TRBV19	14	TRBD2	TRBJ2-5	CASSSGRAGETQYF	TGTGCCAGTAGTAGCGGGAGGGCCGGGGAGACCCAGTACTTC
-	TRBV29-1	14	-	TRBJ2-2	CSVKQGRATGELFF	TGCAGCGTGAAACAGGGACGGGCCACCGGGGAGCTGTTTTTT
-	TRBV30	12	-	TRBJ1-5	CAWSRGNQPQHF	TGTGCCTGGAGTAGGGGTAATCAGCCCCAGCATTTT
few	TRBV4-2	16	TRBD2	TRBJ2-1	CASSSRTSGKYNEQFF	TGTGCCAGCAGCTCCCGGACTAGCGGGAAGTACAATGAGCAGTTCTTC
-	TRBV18	15	-	TRBJ1-1	CASSLGRLRDTEAFF	TGTGCCAGCTCTTTGGGCAGGCTCAGGGACACTGAAGCTTTCTTT